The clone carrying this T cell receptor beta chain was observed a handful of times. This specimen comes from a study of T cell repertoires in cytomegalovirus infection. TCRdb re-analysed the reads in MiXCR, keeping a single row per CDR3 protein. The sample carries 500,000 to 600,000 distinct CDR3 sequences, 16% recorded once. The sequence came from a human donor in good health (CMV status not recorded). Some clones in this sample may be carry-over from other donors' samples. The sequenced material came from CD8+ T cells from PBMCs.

In DNA form, the CDR3 reads TGCAGTGCTTGGCCGAGGGAAGCGAACACTGAAGCTTTCTTT. This gives the protein CSAWPREANTEAFF. The genes are TRBV20-1 and TRBJ1-1, with unresolved D. The germline gives CDR1 DFQATT, CDR2 SNEGSKA (reference sequence). The CDR3 runs 14 residues. V gave up 5 bases and J gave up 1 base, with 14 bases separating them.